This T cell receptor (beta chain) is from a study of blood T cell repertoires in COVID-19. Study-level information: T cells, B-cell-depleted T cells, or PBMCs supplied cDNA or gDNA.

Authors' analysis steps: Reference gene primer amplification gave nucleated cell count estimates. Measured with immunoSEQ multiplex PCR; TCRdb has only the in-frame clones, and not every one. D and trimming come from the DNA, and the V and J calls and clone size come from that table. The table records just over 90,000 clones, more than 65% of them present only once. The CDR3 is 11 residues long. V lost 2 bases and J lost 8, with 7 bases in between. CDR1 and CDR2 (germline): DFQATT, SNEGSKA (reference sequence). The rearrangement links TRBV20-1 to TRBJ2-1; a possible D gene is TRBD2 (6 bases). Material: peripheral blood. The receptor was isolated from a human donor in a cohort sampled during active COVID-19. CDR3 DNA sequence: TGCAGTGCTAGAAGGGACTATGAGCAGTTCTTC. It yields the protein CSARRDYEQFF.